Listed here are 14 T cell receptor beta chains from one sample, sequenced in a study of alternative splicing in chronic myeloid leukemia remission. Background on the study: Trial remission samples were taken at major or complete molecular response, at 12 or 24 months.

Each library started from roughly 1 ug total RNA with poly-A enrichment. TCRdb re-called the bulk RNA-seq reads; every CDR3 protein appears as one record, without DNA. Found here are approximately 160 distinct CDR3 sequences, about 94% of them singletons; the top ten hold about a sixth. Source: PBMCs or total blood leukocytes (not recorded which), taken during remission. The source is an adult with chronic myeloid leukemia.

V and J are TRBV19 and TRBJ2-1; the D gene TCRdb calls, TRBD2, cannot be checked with no DNA. CDR1 is LNHDA and CDR2 is SQIVND in the germline V gene (reference sequence). CDR3 size: 16 residues. The CDR3 loop is CASSISRGVSYYEQFF.

The chain links TRBV13 to TRBJ2-7; TCRdb's D call, TRBD1, is unchecked because there is no DNA. CDR3 length equals 14 residues. Germline CDR1 is PRHDT and CDR2 is FYEKMQ (reference sequence). CDR3 amino acids: CASSRRQGAYEQYF. Full variable domain (rest looked up from reference TRBV13 and TRBJ2-7): AAGVIQSPRHLIKEKRETATLKCYPIPRHDTVYWYQQGPGQDPQFLISFYEKMQSDKGSIPDRFSAQQFSDYHSELNMSSLELGDSALYFCASSRRQGAYEQYFGPGTRLTVT.

The chain uses TRBV27 and TRBJ2-1. Germline V gene data show CDR1 as MNHEY and CDR2 as SMNVEV (reference sequence). There are 15 residues in the CDR3. CDR3 in amino acids: CASSSPSFGYNEQFF.

V is TRBV20-1 and J is TRBJ1-5. CDR3 length equals 14 residues. Germline V gene data show CDR1 as DFQATT and CDR2 as SNEGSKA (reference sequence). The CDR3 loop reads CSARRGIGNQPQHF.

The gene calls are TRBV20-1 and TRBJ2-7; the TRBD1 assignment by TCRdb is unverifiable without DNA. The CDR3 totals 14 residues. Germline V gene sequence: CDR1 DFQATT, CDR2 SNEGSKA (reference sequence). CDR3 amino acids: CSALKGTGTDEQYF.

The J gene is TRBJ1-6, the V gene TRBV12-3 or TRBV12-4. This CDR3 is built from 17 residues. Here the CDR3 reads CASSTIPPGQGNSPLHF.

V usage is TRBV6-5 and J usage is TRBJ1-1. Germline lookup yields CDR1 MNHEY and CDR2 SVGAGI. The CDR3 is 16 amino acids. CDR3 residues: CASSYSAGEVNTEAFF.

The CDR3: CASSIPVALNQPQHF. The chain couples TRBV19 to TRBJ1-5. There are 15 residues in the CDR3. CDR1 is LNHDA and CDR2 is SQIVND in the germline V gene (reference sequence).

The rearrangement uses TRBV10-3 and TRBJ1-6; the D call of TRBD1 rests on TCRdb alone, since no DNA is present to check it. Germline values: CDR1 ENHRY, CDR2 SYGVKD. The CDR3 loop spans 16 amino acids. The CDR3 loop is CAISEPGQGTNSPLHF.

V usage is TRBV7-9 and J usage is TRBJ2-2; the D gene TCRdb calls, TRBD2, cannot be checked with no DNA. Germline values: CDR1 SEHNR, CDR2 FQNEAQ (reference sequence). This CDR3 is 16 amino acids long. The CDR3 spells CASSSDRGFNTGELFF.

J is TRBJ2-1 and V is TRBV24/OR9-2; TCRdb selects TRBD2, and the lack of DNA leaves this call unchecked. TRBV24/OR9-2 has ORF status, its function being uncertain. This CDR3 spans 16 amino acids. The CDR3 protein is CATSDLGAGEGNEQFF.

The rearrangement joins TRBV13 to TRBJ1-4; TCRdb outputs TRBD1, but without DNA this stays unchecked. The CDR3 runs to 14 residues. Germline V gene lookup returns CDR1 PRHDT and CDR2 FYEKMQ (reference sequence). The CDR3 loop reads CASSLTGVNEKLFF.

CDR3 in amino acids: CASSFIVGGFYEQYF. The V gene is TRBV5-4, the J gene TRBJ2-7; no DNA is available, so the TRBD2 call from TCRdb remains unchecked. The germline V gene has CDR1 SGHNT and CDR2 YYREEE (reference sequence). This CDR3 is built from 15 residues.

The rearrangement joins TRBV13 to TRBJ2-7; TCRdb indicates TRBD2, and absent DNA this call remains unverified. Germline V gives CDR1 PRHDT, CDR2 FYEKMQ (reference sequence). The CDR3 loop spans 15 amino acids. CDR3 sequence reads: CASGRQLQGVDEQYF.